The entry that follows covers one TCR beta chain sequence. This CDR3 has 16 residues. In germline, CDR1 is SGHRS, CDR2 YFSETQ. Germline trimming cut 4 bases from V and 2 bases from J; bases unmatched to any gene: 10. Researchers ran the PCR with 60 Vbeta and 13 Jbeta primers. TCRdb's table, derived via immunoSEQ multiplex PCR, lists solely in-frame clones and lacks some. Of some 120,000 clones in the sample, around three quarters were seen once. This entry is derived from a study of cytomegalovirus exposure and HLA in healthy donors. The sequence derives from a human donor in good health. Sequencing used PBMCs. The V and J genes are TRBV5-1 and TRBJ2-3; 7 bases are a match to TRBD2. The CDR3 reads CASSPGTIGYTDTQYF. The CDR3 coding sequence is TGCGCCAGCAGCCCCGGGACTATCGGGTACACAGATACGCAGTATTTT. Full variable domain (outside the CDR3, taken from reference TRBV5-1 and TRBJ2-3): KAGVTQTPRYLIKTRGQQVTLSCSPISGHRSVSWYQQTPGQGLQFLFEYFSETQRNKGNFPGRFSGRQFSNSRSEMNVSTLELGDSALYLCASSPGTIGYTDTQYFGPGTRLTVL.